This T cell receptor beta chain was obtained from a study of CD8+CD57+ T cells in acquired aplastic anemia. In the study overall: Mean DNA quantity obtained from sorted CD4+ and CD8+ cells was about 3.5 ug.

Investigators profiled TCR beta VDJ and CDR3 from genomic DNA template. TCRdb recomputed calls from the reads with MiXCR, one row per CDR3 protein. The sample includes approximately 300,000 distinct CDR3 sequences, roughly 61% of them seen just once. In patients chosen for sequencing, flow cytometry had shown CD8+CD57+ cell expansion. Study-wide results and limits: It was found that under 30 CD8+ CDR3 sequences were shared between patients and controls.

Germline values: CDR1 SGHNT, CDR2 YENEEA. This CDR3 has 16 amino acids. Deletions cut 5 bases from V and 1 base from J, with 18 bases between. In the case of this clonotype: Antigen specificity is unknown.

This receptor was obtained from a human donor with aplastic anemia. The sequencing sample was made of sorted CD4+, CD8+, or CD8+CD57+ T cells (not recorded which) from PBMCs. The chain couples TRBV11-3 to TRBJ2-7; no clear D gene. CDR3 amino acids: CASSPRKGQESYEQYF. Written as DNA, the CDR3 is TGTGCCAGCAGCCCCCGAAAGGGCCAAGAGTCCTACGAGCAGTACTTC. The full variable domain, in which reference TRBV11-3 and TRBJ2-7 provide the parts outside the CDR3, is EAGVVQSPRYKIIEKKQPVAFWCNPISGHNTLYWYLQNLGQGPELLIRYENEEAVDDSQLPKDRFSAERLKGVDSTLKIQPAELGDSAVYLCASSPRKGQESYEQYFGPGTRLTVT.